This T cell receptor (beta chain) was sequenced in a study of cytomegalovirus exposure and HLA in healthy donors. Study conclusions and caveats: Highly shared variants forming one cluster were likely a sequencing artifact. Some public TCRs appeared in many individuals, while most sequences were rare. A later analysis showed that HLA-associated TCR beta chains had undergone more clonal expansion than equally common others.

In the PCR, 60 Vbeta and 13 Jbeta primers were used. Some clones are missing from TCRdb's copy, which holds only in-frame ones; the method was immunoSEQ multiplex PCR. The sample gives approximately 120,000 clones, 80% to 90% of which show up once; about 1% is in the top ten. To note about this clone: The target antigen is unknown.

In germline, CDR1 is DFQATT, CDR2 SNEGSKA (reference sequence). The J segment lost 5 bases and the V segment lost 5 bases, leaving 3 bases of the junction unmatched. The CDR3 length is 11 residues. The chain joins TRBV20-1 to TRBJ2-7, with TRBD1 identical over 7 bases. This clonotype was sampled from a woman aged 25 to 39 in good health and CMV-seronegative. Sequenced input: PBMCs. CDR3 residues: CSAVQGNEQYF. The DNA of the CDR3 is TGCAGTGCTGTACAGGGGAACGAGCAGTACTTC.